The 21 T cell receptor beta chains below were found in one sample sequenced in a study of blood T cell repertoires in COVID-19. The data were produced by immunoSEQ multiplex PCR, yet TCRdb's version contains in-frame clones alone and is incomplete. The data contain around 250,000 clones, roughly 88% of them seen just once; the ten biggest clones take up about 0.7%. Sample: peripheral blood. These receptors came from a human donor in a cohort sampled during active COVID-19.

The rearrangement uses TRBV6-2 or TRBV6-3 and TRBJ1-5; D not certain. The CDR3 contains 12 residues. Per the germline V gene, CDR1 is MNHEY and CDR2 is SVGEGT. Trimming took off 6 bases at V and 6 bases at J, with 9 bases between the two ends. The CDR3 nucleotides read TGTGCCAGCAGCCACCGAGGTCAGCCCCAGCATTTT. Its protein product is CASSHRGQPQHF.

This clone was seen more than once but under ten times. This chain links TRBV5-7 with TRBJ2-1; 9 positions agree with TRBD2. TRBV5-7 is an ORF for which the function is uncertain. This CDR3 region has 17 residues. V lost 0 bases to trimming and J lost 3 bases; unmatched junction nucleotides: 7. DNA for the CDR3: TGTGCCAGCAGCTTGGCCGGCGGGGGGGCGTTCTACAATGAGCAGTTCTTC. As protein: CASSLAGGGAFYNEQFF.

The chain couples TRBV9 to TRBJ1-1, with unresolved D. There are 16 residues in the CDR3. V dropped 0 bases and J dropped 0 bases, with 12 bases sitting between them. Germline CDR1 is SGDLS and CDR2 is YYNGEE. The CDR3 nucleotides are TGTGCCAGCAGCGTAGCTGCGGGGTTGGTGAACACTGAAGCTTTCTTT. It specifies CASSVAAGLVNTEAFF.

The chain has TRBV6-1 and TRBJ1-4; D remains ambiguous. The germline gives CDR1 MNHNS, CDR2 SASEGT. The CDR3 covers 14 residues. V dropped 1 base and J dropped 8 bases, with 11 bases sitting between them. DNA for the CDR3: TGTGCCAGCAGTGAAGGCAGGTCTTGGGAAAAACTGTTTTTT. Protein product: CASSEGRSWEKLFF.

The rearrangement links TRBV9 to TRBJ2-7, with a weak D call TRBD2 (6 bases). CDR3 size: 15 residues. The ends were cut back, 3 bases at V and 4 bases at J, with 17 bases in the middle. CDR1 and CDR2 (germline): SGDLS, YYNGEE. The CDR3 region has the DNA TGTGCCAGCAGCGGGGGAGGTTCGCAGGCATACGAGCAGTACTTC. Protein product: CASSGGGSQAYEQYF. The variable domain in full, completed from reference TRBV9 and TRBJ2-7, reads DSGVTQTPKHLITATGQRVTLRCSPRSGDLSVYWYQQSLDQGLQFLIQYYNGEERAKGNILERFSAQQFPDLHSELNLSSLELGDSALYFCASSGGGSQAYEQYFGPGTRLTVT.

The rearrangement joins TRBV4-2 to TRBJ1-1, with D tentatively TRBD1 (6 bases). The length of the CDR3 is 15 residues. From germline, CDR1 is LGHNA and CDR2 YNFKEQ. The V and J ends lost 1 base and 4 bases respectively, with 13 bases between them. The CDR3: CASSQGPGQFTEAFF. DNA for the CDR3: TGTGCCAGCAGCCAAGGACCTGGACAGTTCACTGAAGCTTTCTTT.

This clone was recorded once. CDR3 amino acids: CASSQQTGLYGYTF. In nucleotides, the CDR3 is TGCGCCAGCAGCCAACAGACAGGATTATATGGCTACACCTTC. J is TRBJ1-2 and V is TRBV4-3; D possibly corresponds to TRBD1 (6 bases). V shed 2 bases and J shed 5 bases, with 12 bases lying between them. This CDR3 comprises 14 residues. Looked up from germline, CDR1 is LGHNA and CDR2 is YSLEER.

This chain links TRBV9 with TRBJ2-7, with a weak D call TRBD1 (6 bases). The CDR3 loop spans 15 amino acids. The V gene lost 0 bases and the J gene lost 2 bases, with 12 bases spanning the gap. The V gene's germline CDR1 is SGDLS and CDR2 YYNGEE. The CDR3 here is CASSVGGGNTYEQYF. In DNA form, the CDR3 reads TGTGCCAGCAGCGTAGGAGGGGGTAATACCTACGAGCAGTACTTC.

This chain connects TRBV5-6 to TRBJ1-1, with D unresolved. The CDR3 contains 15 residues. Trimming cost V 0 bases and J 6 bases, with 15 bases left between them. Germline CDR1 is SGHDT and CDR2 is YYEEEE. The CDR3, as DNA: TGTGCCAGCAGCTTGGGACGCCCGGAGGTCGCTGAAGCTTTCTTT. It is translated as CASSLGRPEVAEAFF. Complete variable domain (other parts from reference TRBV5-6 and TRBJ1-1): DAGVTQSPTHLIKTRGQQVTLRCSPKSGHDTVSWYQQALGQGPQFIFQYYEEEERQRGNFPDRFSGHQFPNYSSELNVNALLLGDSALYLCASSLGRPEVAEAFFGQGTRLTVV.

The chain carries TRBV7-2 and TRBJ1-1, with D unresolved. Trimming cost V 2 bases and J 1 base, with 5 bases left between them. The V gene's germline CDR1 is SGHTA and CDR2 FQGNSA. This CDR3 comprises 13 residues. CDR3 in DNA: TGTGCCAGCAGCTTAAGAGCGAACACTGAAGCTTTCTTT. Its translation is CASSLRANTEAFF. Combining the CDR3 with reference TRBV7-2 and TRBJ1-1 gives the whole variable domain GAGVSQSPSNKVTEKGKDVELRCDPISGHTALYWYRQSLGQGLEFLIYFQGNSAPDKSGLPSDRFSAERTGGSVSTLTIQRTQQEDSAVYLCASSLRANTEAFFGQGTRLTVV.

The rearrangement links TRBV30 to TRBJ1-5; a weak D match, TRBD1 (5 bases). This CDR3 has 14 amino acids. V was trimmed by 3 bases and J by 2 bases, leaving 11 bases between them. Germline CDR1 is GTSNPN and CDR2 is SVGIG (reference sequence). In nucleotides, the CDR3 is TGTGCCTGGAGCAGGGTAGCTGGCAATCAGCCCCAGCATTTT. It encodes CAWSRVAGNQPQHF.

In nucleotides, the CDR3 is TGTGCCAGCAGCCAGAGGGGGCGGCATAATTCACCCCTCCACTTT. Residues: CASSQRGRHNSPLHF. The chain recombines TRBV3-1 (or the pseudogene TRBV3-2) with TRBJ1-6; 7 positions agree with TRBD1. Germline loops: CDR1 LGHDT, CDR2 YNNKEL (reference sequence). V was clipped by 3 bases and J by 5 bases; unmatched bases: 4. This CDR3 spans 15 amino acids.

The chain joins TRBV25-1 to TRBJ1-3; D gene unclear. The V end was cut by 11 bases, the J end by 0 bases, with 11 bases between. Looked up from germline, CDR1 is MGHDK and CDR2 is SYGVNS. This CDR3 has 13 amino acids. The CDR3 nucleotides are TGTGCCGGTGTTCTACGCTCTGGAAACACCATATATTTT. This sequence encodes CAGVLRSGNTIYF.

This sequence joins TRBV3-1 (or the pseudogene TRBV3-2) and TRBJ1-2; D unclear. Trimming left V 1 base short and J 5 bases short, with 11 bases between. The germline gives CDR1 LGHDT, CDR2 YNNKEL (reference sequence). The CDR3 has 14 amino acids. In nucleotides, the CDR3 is TGTGCCAGCAGCCAAGGGTCCCGGGTTTATGGCTACACCTTC. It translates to CASSQGSRVYGYTF.

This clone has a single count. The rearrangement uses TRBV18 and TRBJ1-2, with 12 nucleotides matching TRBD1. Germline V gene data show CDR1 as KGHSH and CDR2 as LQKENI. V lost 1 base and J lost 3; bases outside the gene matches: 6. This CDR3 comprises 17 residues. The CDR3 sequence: CASSPRGQGAEDYGYTF. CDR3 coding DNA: TGTGCCAGCTCACCACGGGGACAGGGGGCCGAGGACTATGGCTACACCTTC.

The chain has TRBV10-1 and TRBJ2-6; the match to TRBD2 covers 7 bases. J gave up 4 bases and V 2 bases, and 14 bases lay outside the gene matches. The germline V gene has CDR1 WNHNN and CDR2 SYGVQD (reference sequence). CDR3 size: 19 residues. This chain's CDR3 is CASSEGVGGEQFGANVLTF. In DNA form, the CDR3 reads TGCGCCAGCAGTGAGGGTGTGGGAGGGGAGCAGTTCGGGGCCAACGTCCTGACTTTC.

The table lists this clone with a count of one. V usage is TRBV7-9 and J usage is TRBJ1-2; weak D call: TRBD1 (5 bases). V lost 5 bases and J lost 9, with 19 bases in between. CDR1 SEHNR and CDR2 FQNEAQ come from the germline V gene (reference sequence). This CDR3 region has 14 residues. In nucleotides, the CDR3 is TGTGCCAGCAGCCCTACAGGTTTCGGTATGAGCTACACCTTC. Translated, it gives CASSPTGFGMSYTF.

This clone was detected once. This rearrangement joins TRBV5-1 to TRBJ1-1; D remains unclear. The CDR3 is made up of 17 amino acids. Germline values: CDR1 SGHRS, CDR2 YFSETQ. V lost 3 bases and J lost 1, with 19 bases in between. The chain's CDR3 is CASSSSLVGRRNTEAFF. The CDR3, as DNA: TGCGCCAGCAGCTCTAGTCTGGTCGGTCGGAGGAACACTGAAGCTTTCTTT. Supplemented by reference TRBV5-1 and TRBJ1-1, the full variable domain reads KAGVTQTPRYLIKTRGQQVTLSCSPISGHRSVSWYQQTPGQGLQFLFEYFSETQRNKGNFPGRFSGRQFSNSRSEMNVSTLELGDSALYLCASSSSLVGRRNTEAFFGQGTRLTVV.

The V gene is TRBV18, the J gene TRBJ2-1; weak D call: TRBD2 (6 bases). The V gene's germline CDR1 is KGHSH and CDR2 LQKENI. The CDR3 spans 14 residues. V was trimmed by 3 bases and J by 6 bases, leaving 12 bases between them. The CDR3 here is CASSPLSGLNEQFF. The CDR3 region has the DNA TGTGCCAGCTCACCTCTTAGCGGACTCAATGAGCAGTTCTTC.

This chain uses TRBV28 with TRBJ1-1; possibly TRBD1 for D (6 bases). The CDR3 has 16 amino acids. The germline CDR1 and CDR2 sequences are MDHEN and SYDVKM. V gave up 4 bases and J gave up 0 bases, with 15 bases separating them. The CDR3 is CASSSPGTLMNTEAFF. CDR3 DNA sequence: TGTGCCAGCAGTTCGCCCGGGACACTCATGAACACTGAAGCTTTCTTT.

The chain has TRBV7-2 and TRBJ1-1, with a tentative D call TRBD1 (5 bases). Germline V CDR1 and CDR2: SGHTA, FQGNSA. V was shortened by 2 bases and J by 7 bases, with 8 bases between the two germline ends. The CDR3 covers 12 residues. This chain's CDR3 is CASSLQGGEAFF. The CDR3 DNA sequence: TGTGCCAGCAGCTTACAGGGCGGTGAAGCTTTCTTT.